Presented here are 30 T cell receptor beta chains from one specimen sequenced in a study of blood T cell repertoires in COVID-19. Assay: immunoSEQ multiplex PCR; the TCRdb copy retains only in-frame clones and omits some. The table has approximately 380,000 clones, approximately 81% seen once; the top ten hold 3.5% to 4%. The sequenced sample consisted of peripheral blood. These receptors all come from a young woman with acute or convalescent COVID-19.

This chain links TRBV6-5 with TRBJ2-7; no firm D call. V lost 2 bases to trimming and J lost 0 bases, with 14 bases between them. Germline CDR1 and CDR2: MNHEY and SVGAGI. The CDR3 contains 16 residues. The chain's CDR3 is CASSYLGQATSYEQYF. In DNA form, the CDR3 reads TGTGCCAGCAGTTACCTCGGCCAGGCGACCTCCTACGAGCAGTACTTC.

In DNA, the CDR3 is TGCGCCAGCAGCTATTCAAGCGGGAGGGATTTCTACGAGCAGTACTTC. Its translation: CASSYSSGRDFYEQYF. This chain uses TRBV5-1 with TRBJ2-7; 10 nucleotides align to TRBD2. The CDR3 is made up of 16 amino acids. Trimming took 3 bases from V and 3 from J; bases not matched to a gene: 9. Per germline, CDR1 SGHRS and CDR2 YFSETQ. The full variable domain, completed using reference TRBV5-1 and TRBJ2-7, is KAGVTQTPRYLIKTRGQQVTLSCSPISGHRSVSWYQQTPGQGLQFLFEYFSETQRNKGNFPGRFSGRQFSNSRSEMNVSTLELGDSALYLCASSYSSGRDFYEQYFGPGTRLTVT.

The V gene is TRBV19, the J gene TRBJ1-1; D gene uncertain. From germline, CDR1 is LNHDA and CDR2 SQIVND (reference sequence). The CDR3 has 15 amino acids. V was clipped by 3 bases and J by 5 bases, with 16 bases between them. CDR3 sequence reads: CASSIIEGGRTEAFF. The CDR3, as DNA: TGTGCCAGTAGTATCATAGAGGGAGGACGGACTGAAGCTTTCTTT.

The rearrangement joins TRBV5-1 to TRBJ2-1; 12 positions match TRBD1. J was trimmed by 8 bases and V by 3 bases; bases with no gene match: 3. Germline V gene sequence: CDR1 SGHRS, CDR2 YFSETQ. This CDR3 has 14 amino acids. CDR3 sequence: CASSSGDRGHEQFF. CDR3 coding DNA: TGCGCCAGCAGCTCGGGGGACAGGGGGCATGAGCAGTTCTTC.

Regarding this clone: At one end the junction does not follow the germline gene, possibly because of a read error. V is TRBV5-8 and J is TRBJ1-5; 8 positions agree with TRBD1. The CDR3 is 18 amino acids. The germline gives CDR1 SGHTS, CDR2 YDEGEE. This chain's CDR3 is CASSLAKVTGVSYQPQHF. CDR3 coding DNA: TGTGCCAGCAGCTTGGCCAAGGTGACAGGGGTTAGCTATCAGCCCCAGCATTTT.

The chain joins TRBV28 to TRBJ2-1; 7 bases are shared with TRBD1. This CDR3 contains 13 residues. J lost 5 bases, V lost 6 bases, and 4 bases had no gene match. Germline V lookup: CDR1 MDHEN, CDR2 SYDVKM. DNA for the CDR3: TGTGCCAGCAGCAACAGGGGCAACAATGAGCAGTTCTTC. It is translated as CASSNRGNNEQFF.

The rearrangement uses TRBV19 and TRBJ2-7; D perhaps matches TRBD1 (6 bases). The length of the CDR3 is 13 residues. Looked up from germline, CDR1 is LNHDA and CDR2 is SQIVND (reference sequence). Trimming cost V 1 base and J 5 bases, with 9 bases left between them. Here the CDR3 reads CASSIGRGNEQYF. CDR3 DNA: TGTGCCAGTAGTATAGGCAGGGGAAACGAGCAGTACTTC.

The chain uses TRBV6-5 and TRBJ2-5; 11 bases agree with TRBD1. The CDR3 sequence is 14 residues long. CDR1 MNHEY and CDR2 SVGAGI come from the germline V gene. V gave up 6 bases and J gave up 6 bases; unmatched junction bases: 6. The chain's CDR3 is CASSPGTGGKTQYF. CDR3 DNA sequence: TGTGCCAGCAGCCCCGGGACAGGGGGAAAGACCCAGTACTTC.

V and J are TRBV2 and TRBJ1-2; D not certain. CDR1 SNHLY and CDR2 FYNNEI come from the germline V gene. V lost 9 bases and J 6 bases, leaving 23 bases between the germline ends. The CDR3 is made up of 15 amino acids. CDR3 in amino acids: CASRGSIATVNGYTF. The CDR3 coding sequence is TGTGCCAGTCGGGGAAGTATCGCCACCGTAAATGGCTACACCTTC. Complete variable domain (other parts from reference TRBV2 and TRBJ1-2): EPEVTQTPSHQVTQMGQEVILRCVPISNHLYFYWYRQILGQKVEFLVSFYNNEISEKSEIFDDQFSVERPDGSNFTLKIRSTKLEDSAMYFCASRGSIATVNGYTFGSGTRLTVV.

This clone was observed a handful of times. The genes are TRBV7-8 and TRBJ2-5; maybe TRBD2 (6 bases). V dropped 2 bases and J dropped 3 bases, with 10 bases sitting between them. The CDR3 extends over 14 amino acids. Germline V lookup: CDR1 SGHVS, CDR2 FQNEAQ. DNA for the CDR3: TGTGCCAGCAGCTTAATGGGGGGAGAAGAGACCCAGTACTTC. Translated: CASSLMGGEETQYF.

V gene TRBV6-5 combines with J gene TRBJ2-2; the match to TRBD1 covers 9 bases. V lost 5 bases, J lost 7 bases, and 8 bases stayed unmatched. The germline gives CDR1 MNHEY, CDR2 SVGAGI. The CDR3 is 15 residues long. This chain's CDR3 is CASSPTGGAGGELFF. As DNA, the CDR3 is TGTGCCAGCAGTCCCACAGGGGGCGCGGGCGGGGAGCTGTTTTTT.

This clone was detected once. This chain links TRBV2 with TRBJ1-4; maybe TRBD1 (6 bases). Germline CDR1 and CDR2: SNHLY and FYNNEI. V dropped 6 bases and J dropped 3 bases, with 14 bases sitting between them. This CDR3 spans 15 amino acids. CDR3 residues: CASSAQGLANEKLFF. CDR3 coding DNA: TGTGCCAGCAGCGCACAGGGTCTTGCTAATGAAAAACTGTTTTTT.

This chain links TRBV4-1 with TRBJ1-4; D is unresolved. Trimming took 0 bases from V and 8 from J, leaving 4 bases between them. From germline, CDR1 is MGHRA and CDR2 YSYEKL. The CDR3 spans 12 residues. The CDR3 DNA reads TGCGCCAGCAGCCAAGATAGCGAAAAACTGTTTTTT. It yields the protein CASSQDSEKLFF.

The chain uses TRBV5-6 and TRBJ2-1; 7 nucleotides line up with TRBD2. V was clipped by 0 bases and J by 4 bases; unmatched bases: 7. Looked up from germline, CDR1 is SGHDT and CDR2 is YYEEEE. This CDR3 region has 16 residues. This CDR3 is CASSLGGASGYNEQFF. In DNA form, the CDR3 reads TGTGCCAGCAGCTTGGGAGGGGCTAGCGGTTACAATGAGCAGTTCTTC.

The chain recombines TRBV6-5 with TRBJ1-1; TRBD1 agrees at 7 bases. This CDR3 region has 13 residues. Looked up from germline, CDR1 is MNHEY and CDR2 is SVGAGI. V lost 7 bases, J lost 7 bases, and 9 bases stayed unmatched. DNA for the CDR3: TGTGCCAGCAAATTTACAGGGGAGGTTGAAGCTTTCTTT. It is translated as CASKFTGEVEAFF.

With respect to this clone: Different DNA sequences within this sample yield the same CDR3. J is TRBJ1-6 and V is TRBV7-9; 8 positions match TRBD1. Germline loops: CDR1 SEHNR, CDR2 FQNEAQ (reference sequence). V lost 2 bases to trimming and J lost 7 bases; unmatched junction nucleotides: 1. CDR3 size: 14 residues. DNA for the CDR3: TGTGCCAGCAGCTTACGGGACAGGAATTCACCCCTCCACTTT. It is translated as CASSLRDRNSPLHF.

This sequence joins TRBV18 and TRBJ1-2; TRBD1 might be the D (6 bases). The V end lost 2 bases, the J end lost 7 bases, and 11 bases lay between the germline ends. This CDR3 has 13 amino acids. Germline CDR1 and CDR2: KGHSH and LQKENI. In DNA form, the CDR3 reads TGTGCCAGCTCACCAACGGCAGGGGCTGGCTACACCTTC. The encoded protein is CASSPTAGAGYTF.

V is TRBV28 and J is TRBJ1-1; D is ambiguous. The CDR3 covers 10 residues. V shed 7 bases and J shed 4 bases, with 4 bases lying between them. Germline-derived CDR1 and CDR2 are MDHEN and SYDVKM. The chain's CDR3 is CASTSTEAFF. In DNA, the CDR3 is TGTGCCAGCACCTCCACTGAAGCTTTCTTT.

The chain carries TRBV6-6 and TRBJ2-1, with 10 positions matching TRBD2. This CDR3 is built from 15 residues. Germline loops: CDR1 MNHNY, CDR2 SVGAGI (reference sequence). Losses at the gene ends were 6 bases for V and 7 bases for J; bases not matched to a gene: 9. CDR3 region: CASRSPAGGRNEQFF. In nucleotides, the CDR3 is TGTGCCAGCAGGAGCCCAGCGGGGGGGCGTAATGAGCAGTTCTTC.

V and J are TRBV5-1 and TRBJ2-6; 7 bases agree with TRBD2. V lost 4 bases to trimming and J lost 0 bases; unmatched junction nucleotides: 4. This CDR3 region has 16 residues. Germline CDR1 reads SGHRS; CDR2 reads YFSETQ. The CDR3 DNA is TGCGCCAGCAGCCCAGCGGGGACCTCTGGGGCCAACGTCCTGACTTTC. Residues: CASSPAGTSGANVLTF. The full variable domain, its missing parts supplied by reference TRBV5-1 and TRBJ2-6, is KAGVTQTPRYLIKTRGQQVTLSCSPISGHRSVSWYQQTPGQGLQFLFEYFSETQRNKGNFPGRFSGRQFSNSRSEMNVSTLELGDSALYLCASSPAGTSGANVLTFGAGSRLTVL.

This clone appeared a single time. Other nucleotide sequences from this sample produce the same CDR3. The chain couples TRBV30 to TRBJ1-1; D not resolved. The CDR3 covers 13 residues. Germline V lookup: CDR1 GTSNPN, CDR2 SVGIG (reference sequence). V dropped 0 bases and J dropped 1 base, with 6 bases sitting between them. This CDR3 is CAWSVRGNTEAFF. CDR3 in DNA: TGTGCCTGGAGTGTACGCGGGAACACTGAAGCTTTCTTT.

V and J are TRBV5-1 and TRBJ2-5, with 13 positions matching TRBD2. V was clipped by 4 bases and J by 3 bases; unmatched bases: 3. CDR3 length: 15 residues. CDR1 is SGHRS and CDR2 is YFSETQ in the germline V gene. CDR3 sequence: CASSPTSGGKETQYF. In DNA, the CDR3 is TGCGCCAGCAGCCCGACTAGCGGGGGGAAAGAGACCCAGTACTTC. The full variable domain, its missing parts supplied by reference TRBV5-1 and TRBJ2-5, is KAGVTQTPRYLIKTRGQQVTLSCSPISGHRSVSWYQQTPGQGLQFLFEYFSETQRNKGNFPGRFSGRQFSNSRSEMNVSTLELGDSALYLCASSPTSGGKETQYFGPGTRLLVL.

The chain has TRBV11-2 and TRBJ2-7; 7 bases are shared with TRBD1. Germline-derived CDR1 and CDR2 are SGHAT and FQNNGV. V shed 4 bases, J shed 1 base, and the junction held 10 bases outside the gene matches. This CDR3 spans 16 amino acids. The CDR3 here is CASSSIGQEDSYEQYF. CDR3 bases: TGTGCCAGCAGCTCCATAGGACAGGAAGATTCCTACGAGCAGTACTTC.

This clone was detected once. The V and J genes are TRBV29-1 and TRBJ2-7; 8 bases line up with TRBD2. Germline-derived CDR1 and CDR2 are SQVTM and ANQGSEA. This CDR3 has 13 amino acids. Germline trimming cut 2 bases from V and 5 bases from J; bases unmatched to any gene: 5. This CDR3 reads CSVEIRRGDEQYF. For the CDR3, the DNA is TGCAGCGTTGAAATTAGGCGGGGGGACGAGCAGTACTTC.

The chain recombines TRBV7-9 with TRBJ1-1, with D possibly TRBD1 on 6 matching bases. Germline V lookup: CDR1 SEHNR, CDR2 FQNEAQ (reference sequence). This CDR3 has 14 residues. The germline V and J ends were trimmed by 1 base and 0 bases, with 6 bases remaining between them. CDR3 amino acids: CASSLDRVNTEAFF. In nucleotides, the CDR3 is TGTGCCAGCAGCTTAGACAGGGTGAACACTGAAGCTTTCTTT.

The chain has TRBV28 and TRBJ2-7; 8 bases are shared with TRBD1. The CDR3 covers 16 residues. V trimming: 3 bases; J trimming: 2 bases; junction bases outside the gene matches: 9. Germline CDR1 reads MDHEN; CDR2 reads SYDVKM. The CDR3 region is CASSFGKQGEAYEQYF. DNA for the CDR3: TGTGCCAGCAGTTTTGGGAAACAGGGGGAAGCCTACGAGCAGTACTTC.

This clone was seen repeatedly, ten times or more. CDR3 sequence reads: CASSPTAVYEQYF. The CDR3 region has the DNA TGTGCCAGCAGCCCGACAGCCGTCTACGAGCAGTACTTC. The rearrangement uses TRBV5-6 and TRBJ2-7; D may be TRBD1 (5 bases). Germline CDR1 reads SGHDT; CDR2 reads YYEEEE. The CDR3 length is 13 residues. Deletions cut 4 bases from V and 3 bases from J, with 11 bases between.

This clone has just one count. CDR3 DNA: TGCGCCAGCAGCCGGGACAGCCTCTATGGCTACACCTTC. Translated: CASSRDSLYGYTF. This chain connects TRBV5-1 to TRBJ1-2; 7 bases map to TRBD1. CDR3 length equals 13 residues. Looked up from germline, CDR1 is SGHRS and CDR2 is YFSETQ. V lost 4 bases to trimming and J lost 4 bases; unmatched junction nucleotides: 4.

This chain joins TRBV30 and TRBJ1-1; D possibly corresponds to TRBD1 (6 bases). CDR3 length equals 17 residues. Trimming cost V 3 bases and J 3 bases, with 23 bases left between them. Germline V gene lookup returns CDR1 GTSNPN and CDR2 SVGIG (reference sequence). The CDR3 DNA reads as TGTGCCTGGAGCTTATTCTACACAGGGCCCCCGGACACTGAAGCTTTCTTT. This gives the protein CAWSLFYTGPPDTEAFF.

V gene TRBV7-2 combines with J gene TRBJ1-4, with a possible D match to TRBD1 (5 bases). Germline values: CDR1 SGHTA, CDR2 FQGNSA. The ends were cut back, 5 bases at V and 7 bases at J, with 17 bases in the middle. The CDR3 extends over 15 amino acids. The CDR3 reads CASSLVWGGGEKLFF. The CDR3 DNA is TGTGCCAGCAGCCTTGTATGGGGGGGTGGTGAAAAACTGTTTTTT.